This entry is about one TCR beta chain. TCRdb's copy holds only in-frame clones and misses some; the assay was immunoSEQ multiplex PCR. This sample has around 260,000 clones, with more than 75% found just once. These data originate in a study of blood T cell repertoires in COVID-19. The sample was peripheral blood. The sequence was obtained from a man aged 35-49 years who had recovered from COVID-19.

The CDR3 bases are TGTGCCAGCAGCGCAAGATCCGGTCGCGGTGAAAAACTGTTTTTT. Translated: CASSARSGRGEKLFF. This rearrangement joins TRBV9 to TRBJ1-4, with D unresolved. V lost 3 bases, J lost 7 bases, and 16 bases lay in between. Germline V gene lookup returns CDR1 SGDLS and CDR2 YYNGEE. The CDR3 spans 15 residues. Full variable domain (outside the CDR3, taken from reference TRBV9 and TRBJ1-4): DSGVTQTPKHLITATGQRVTLRCSPRSGDLSVYWYQQSLDQGLQFLIQYYNGEERAKGNILERFSAQQFPDLHSELNLSSLELGDSALYFCASSARSGRGEKLFFGSGTQLSVL.